Given below is one T cell receptor beta chain in context. This entry is derived from a study of blood T cell repertoires in COVID-19. Turning to the study itself: Samples taken during acute and convalescent COVID-19 were collected in the United States, Italy and Spain.

Libraries were prepared by immunoSEQ multiplex PCR; TCRdb keeps only in-frame clonotypes and omits some of them. Among approximately 72,000 clones listed, around 82% were seen once. The receptor was derived from a man between 50 and 59 years old with active COVID-19. The sample comprised peripheral blood.

The CDR3 protein is CAIPSRRAGGGSYF. CDR3 nucleotide sequence: TGTGCCATCCCGTCCCGGCGGGCGGGAGGTGGGTCGTACTTC. V gene TRBV6-4 combines with J gene TRBJ2-7; TRBD2 matches at 8 bases. The CDR3 contains 14 residues. After removal of 10 bases from V and 12 bases from J, the junction contained 20 bases not matched to a gene. Germline V gives CDR1 MRHNA, CDR2 SNTAGT.